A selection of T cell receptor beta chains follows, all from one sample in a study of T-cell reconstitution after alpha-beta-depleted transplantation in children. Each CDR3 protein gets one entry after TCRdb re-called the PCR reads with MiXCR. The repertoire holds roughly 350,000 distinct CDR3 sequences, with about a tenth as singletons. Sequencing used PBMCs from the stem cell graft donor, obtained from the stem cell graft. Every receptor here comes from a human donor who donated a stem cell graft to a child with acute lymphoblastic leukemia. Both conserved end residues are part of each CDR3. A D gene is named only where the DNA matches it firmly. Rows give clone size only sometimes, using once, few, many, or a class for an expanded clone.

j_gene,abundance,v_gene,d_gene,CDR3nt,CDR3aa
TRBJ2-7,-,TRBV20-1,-,TGCAGTGCTCTATCCGGCGAGATGAGCTACGAGCAGTACTTC,CSALSGEMSYEQYF
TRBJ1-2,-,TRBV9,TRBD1,TGTGCCAGCAGCGTCGGGGACAGCAACTATGGCTACACCTTC,CASSVGDSNYGYTF
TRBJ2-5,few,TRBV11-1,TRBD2,TGTGCCAGCAGCTTTCCGGCTAGCGGGAGATGGAGTGGGCAAGAGACCCAGTACTTC,CASSFPASGRWSGQETQYF
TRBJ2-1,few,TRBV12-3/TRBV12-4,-,TGTGCCAGCAGGAGTCAACCGGGGACTCCTTTGCACGATGAGCAGTTCTTC,CASRSQPGTPLHDEQFF
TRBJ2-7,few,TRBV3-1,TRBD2,TGTGCCAGCAGCCATCGGCCAGGACTAGCGGAGTCCTACGAGCAGTACTTC,CASSHRPGLAESYEQYF
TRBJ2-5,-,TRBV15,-,TGTGCCACCAGCAGAGCTGGGGCGGGAGAGACCCAGTACTTC,CATSRAGAGETQYF
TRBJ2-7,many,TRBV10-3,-,TGTGCCATCAGTGGTATGCCTGGGGTAGACGAGCAGTACTTC,CAISGMPGVDEQYF
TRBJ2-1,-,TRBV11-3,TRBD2,TGTGCCAGCAGCTTAGGTTTTAGGGGGGGACTAGCGGGAGGATCCTCCTACAATGAGCAGTTCTTC,CASSLGFRGGLAGGSSYNEQFF
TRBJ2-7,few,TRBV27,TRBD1,TGTGCCAGCAGTTCTCAACCAAGGACAGGGTATTTGTCCTACGAGCAGTACTTC,CASSSQPRTGYLSYEQYF
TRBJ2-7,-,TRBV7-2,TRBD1,TGTGCCAGCAGCTCGGGGACAGGGAGGCCCTCCTACGAGCAGTACTTC,CASSSGTGRPSYEQYF
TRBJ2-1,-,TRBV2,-,TGTGCCAGCAGCACTATCGGTAGCGGTTCCCTCCGCCTAGAGCAGTTCTTC,CASSTIGSGSLRLEQFF
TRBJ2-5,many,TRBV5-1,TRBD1,TGCGCCAGCAGCTTGGGGACAGGCTTCCAAGAGACCCAGTACTTC,CASSLGTGFQETQYF
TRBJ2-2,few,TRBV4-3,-,TGCGCCAGCAGCCAAAGGAGGGGGACCGGGGAGCTGTTTTTT,CASSQRRGTGELFF
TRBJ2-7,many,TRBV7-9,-,TGTGCCAGCAGCTTAGCTGAGAGCTACGAGCAGTACTTC,CASSLAESYEQYF
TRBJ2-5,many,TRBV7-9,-,TGTGCCAGCAGCTTTCCGGAGGAAGAGACCCAGTACTTC,CASSFPEEETQYF
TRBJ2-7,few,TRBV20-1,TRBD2,TGCAGTGCTCGCCCTAGCGGGAGTCACTACGAGCAGTACTTC,CSARPSGSHYEQYF